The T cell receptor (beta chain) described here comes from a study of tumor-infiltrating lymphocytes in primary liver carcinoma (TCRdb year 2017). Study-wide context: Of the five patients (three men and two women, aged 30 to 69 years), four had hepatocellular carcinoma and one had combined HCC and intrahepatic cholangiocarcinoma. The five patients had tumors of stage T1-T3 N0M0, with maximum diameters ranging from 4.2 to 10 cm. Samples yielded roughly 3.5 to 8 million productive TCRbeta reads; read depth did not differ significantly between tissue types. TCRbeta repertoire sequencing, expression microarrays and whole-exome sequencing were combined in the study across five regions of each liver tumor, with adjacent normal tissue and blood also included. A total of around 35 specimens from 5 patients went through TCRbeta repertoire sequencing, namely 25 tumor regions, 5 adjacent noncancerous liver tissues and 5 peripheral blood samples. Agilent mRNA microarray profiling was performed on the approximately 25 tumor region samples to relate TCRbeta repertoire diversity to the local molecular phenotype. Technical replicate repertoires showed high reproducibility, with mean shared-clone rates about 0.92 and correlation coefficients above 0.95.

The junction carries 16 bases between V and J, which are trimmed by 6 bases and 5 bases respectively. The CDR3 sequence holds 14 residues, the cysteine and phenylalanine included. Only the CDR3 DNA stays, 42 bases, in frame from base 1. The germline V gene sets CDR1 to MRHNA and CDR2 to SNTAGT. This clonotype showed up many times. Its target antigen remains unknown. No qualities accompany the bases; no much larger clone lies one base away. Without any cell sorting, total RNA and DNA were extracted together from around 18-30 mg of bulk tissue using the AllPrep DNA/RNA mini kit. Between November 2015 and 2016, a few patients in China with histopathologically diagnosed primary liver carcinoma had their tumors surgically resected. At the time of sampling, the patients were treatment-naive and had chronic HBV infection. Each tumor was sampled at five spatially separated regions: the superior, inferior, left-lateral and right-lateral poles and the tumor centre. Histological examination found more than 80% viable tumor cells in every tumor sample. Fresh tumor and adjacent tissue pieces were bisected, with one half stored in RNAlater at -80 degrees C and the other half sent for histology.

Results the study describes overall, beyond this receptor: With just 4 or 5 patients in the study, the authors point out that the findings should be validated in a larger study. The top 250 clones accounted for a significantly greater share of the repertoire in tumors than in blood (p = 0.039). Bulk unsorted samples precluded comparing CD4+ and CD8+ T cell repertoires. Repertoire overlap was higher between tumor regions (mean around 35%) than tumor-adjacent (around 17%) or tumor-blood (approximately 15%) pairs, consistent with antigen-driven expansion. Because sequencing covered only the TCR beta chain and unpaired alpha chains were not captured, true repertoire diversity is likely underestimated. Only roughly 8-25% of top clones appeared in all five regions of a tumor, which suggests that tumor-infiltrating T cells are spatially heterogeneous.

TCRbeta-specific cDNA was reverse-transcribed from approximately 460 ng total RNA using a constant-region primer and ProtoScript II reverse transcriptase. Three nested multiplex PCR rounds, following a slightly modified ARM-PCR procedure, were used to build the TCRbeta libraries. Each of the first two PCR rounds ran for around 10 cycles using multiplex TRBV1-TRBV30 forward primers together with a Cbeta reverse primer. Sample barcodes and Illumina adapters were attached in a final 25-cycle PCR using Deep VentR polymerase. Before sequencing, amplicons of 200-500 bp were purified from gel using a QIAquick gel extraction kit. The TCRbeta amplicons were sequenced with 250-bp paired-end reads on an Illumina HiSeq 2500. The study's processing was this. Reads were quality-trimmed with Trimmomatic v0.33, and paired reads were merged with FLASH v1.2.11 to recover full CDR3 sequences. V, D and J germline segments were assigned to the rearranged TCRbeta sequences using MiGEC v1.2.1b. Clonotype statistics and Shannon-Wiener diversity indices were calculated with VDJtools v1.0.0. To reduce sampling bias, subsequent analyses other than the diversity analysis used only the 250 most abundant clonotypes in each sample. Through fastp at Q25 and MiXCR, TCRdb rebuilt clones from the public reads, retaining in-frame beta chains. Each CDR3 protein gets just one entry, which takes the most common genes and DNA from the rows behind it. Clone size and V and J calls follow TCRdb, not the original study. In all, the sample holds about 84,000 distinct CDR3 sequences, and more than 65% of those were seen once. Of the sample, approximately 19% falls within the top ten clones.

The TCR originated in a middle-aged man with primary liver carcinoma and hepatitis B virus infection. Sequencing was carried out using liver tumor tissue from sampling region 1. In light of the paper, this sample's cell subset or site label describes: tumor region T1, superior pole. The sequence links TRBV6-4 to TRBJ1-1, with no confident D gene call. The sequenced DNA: TGTGCCAGCAGCCTACACGGGCTCGGGACTGAAGCTTTCTTT. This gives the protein CASSLHGLGTEAFF.